The rows below give T cell receptor beta chains drawn from one sample of a study of long-term antiretroviral therapy in people with HIV. Produced via immunoSEQ multiplex PCR; TCRdb's table is partial and in-frame only. Of 9,500 or so clones in the sample, around 70% were seen once. Sequenced material: unsorted PBMCs, taken 1.8 years before starting antiretroviral therapy. These receptors came from a man aged 40-55 years with HIV. Both conserved end residues are part of each CDR3. A D gene is named only where the DNA matches it firmly. A row's size may be missing; if present it is once, few, many or a size class.

CDR3nt: TGCGCCAGCAGCCGGCCCGCAGGGCCTTCTAAAAAACTGTTTTTT; CDR3aa: CASSRPAGPSKKLFF; j_gene: TRBJ1-4; abundance: -; d_gene: -; v_gene: TRBV4-1
CDR3nt: TGTGCCAGCAGCCCAAGGGGCCAGGCCAACAATGAGCAGTTCTTC; CDR3aa: CASSPRGQANNEQFF; j_gene: TRBJ2-1; abundance: once; d_gene: -; v_gene: TRBV9
CDR3nt: TGTGCCAGCAGCCTGGGCCGGTGGGTGCTTGCAACTAATGAAAAACTGTTTTTT; CDR3aa: CASSLGRWVLATNEKLFF; j_gene: TRBJ1-4; abundance: few; d_gene: -; v_gene: TRBV5-8
CDR3nt: TGTGCCAGCACCCCGGGCCCTGCAACTAATGAAAAACTGTTTTTT; CDR3aa: CASTPGPATNEKLFF; j_gene: TRBJ1-4; abundance: -; d_gene: -; v_gene: TRBV6-1
CDR3nt: TGTGCCAGCAGCTTGGGGACAGGATTCACAGATACGCAGTATTTT; CDR3aa: CASSLGTGFTDTQYF; j_gene: TRBJ2-3; abundance: -; d_gene: TRBD1; v_gene: TRBV7-9
CDR3nt: TGTGCCAGCAGTGACGCTCCGGTCGACTATGACTATGGCTACACCTTC; CDR3aa: CASSDAPVDYDYGYTF; j_gene: TRBJ1-2; abundance: medium-sized; d_gene: -; v_gene: TRBV2
CDR3nt: TGCGCCAGCAGCCAAGATCGGGGACAGGCTAATGAAAAACTGTTTTTT; CDR3aa: CASSQDRGQANEKLFF; j_gene: TRBJ1-4; abundance: once; d_gene: TRBD1; v_gene: TRBV4-1
CDR3nt: TGTGCCAGTAGGGAACTAGCGAGCTCCTACAATGAGCAGTTCTTC; CDR3aa: CASRELASSYNEQFF; j_gene: TRBJ2-1; abundance: -; d_gene: TRBD2; v_gene: TRBV19
CDR3nt: TGCGCCAGCAGCTTGGGGGGTACTACTAGCGGGGCACAAGAGACCCAGTACTTC; CDR3aa: CASSLGGTTSGAQETQYF; j_gene: TRBJ2-5; abundance: once; d_gene: TRBD2; v_gene: TRBV5-1
CDR3nt: TGTGCCTGGAAATTACAGGTTAACTATGGCTACACCTTC; CDR3aa: CAWKLQVNYGYTF; j_gene: TRBJ1-2; abundance: -; d_gene: -; v_gene: TRBV30
CDR3nt: TGTGCCAGCCAGATGGGGGCGCGGGAGCAGTACTTC; CDR3aa: CASQMGAREQYF; j_gene: TRBJ2-7; abundance: -; d_gene: -; v_gene: TRBV2
CDR3nt: TGCAGTGCCCGAGAGGAGACTGAAGCTTTCTTT; CDR3aa: CSAREETEAFF; j_gene: TRBJ1-1; abundance: -; d_gene: -; v_gene: TRBV20-1
CDR3nt: TGTGCCAGCAGCGTTACAGGGCAAGCGCAGTACTTC; CDR3aa: CASSVTGQAQYF; j_gene: TRBJ2-7; abundance: few; d_gene: -; v_gene: TRBV9
CDR3nt: TGCGCCAGCAGCTCCGGACAGGGCGGTAATTCACCCCTCCACTTT; CDR3aa: CASSSGQGGNSPLHF; j_gene: TRBJ1-6; abundance: -; d_gene: TRBD1; v_gene: TRBV5-1
CDR3nt: TGTGCCAGCAAGGACAGACTATCCTACGAGCAGTACTTC; CDR3aa: CASKDRLSYEQYF; j_gene: TRBJ2-7; abundance: few; d_gene: -; v_gene: TRBV6-1
CDR3nt: TGTGCCAGCAGCTTGGTAGCAGGGGGGACAGATACGCAGTATTTT; CDR3aa: CASSLVAGGTDTQYF; j_gene: TRBJ2-3; abundance: -; d_gene: -; v_gene: TRBV5-6
CDR3nt: TGTGCCAGCAATCCCGGACGGATCAATCAGCCCCAGCATTTT; CDR3aa: CASNPGRINQPQHF; j_gene: TRBJ1-5; abundance: -; d_gene: -; v_gene: TRBV2
CDR3nt: TGTGCCATCAGTGAGTCTTCCCCGATGGATTCACCCCTCCACTTT; CDR3aa: CAISESSPMDSPLHF; j_gene: TRBJ1-6; abundance: -; d_gene: -; v_gene: TRBV10-3
CDR3nt: TGTGCCAGTAGTTTCCGGGACAGGGGGCAAAATCAGCCCCAGCATTTT; CDR3aa: CASSFRDRGQNQPQHF; j_gene: TRBJ1-5; abundance: -; d_gene: TRBD1; v_gene: TRBV19
CDR3nt: TGTGCCAGCAGCTTAGCGCAGGGTAACACTGAAGCTTTCTTT; CDR3aa: CASSLAQGNTEAFF; j_gene: TRBJ1-1; abundance: -; d_gene: -; v_gene: TRBV13
CDR3nt: TGTGCCAGCAGCCGGGACAGAAACTATGGCTACACCTTC; CDR3aa: CASSRDRNYGYTF; j_gene: TRBJ1-2; abundance: -; d_gene: TRBD1; v_gene: TRBV5-4
CDR3nt: TGCGCCAGCAGCCCCGCGGGACTAGTAGGGCCGCAGCAGTACTTC; CDR3aa: CASSPAGLVGPQQYF; j_gene: TRBJ2-7; abundance: -; d_gene: TRBD2; v_gene: TRBV5-1
CDR3nt: TGTGCCAGTAGTATAAACCCAGGACAAATTAGCAATCAGCCCCAGCATTTT; CDR3aa: CASSINPGQISNQPQHF; j_gene: TRBJ1-5; abundance: -; d_gene: -; v_gene: TRBV19
CDR3nt: TGCGCCAGCAGCCAACCCGACGGATTCGGGCCCCAGCATTTT; CDR3aa: CASSQPDGFGPQHF; j_gene: TRBJ1-5; abundance: -; d_gene: -; v_gene: TRBV4-1
CDR3nt: TGTGCCACCAGCAGAGATCGACAGGGGATCTACGAGCAGTACTTC; CDR3aa: CATSRDRQGIYEQYF; j_gene: TRBJ2-7; abundance: -; d_gene: TRBD1; v_gene: TRBV15
CDR3nt: TGTGCCAGCAGACTAGCGGGGGCCTCCTACAATGAGCAGTTCTTC; CDR3aa: CASRLAGASYNEQFF; j_gene: TRBJ2-1; abundance: -; d_gene: TRBD2; v_gene: TRBV11-2
CDR3nt: TGCGCCAGCAAACTGGGTGATTATGAAAAACTGTTTTTT; CDR3aa: CASKLGDYEKLFF; j_gene: TRBJ1-4; abundance: once; d_gene: -; v_gene: TRBV10-2
CDR3nt: TGTGCCATCAGCCAAGACAGGGCTTACAATCAGCCCCAGCATTTT; CDR3aa: CAISQDRAYNQPQHF; j_gene: TRBJ1-5; abundance: -; d_gene: TRBD1; v_gene: TRBV10-3
CDR3nt: TGTGCCAGCAGCTTACCCCGACGCGGGACTAGCGGCGGGGAGCTGTTTTTT; CDR3aa: CASSLPRRGTSGGELFF; j_gene: TRBJ2-2; abundance: few; d_gene: TRBD2; v_gene: TRBV7-2
CDR3nt: TGTGCCAGTAGTCCCCGGGGCAGGGTCAATCAGCCCCAGCATTTT; CDR3aa: CASSPRGRVNQPQHF; j_gene: TRBJ1-5; abundance: -; d_gene: -; v_gene: TRBV19
CDR3nt: TGCGCCAGCAGCCCCGACGGACAGGGTTATGGCTACACCTTC; CDR3aa: CASSPDGQGYGYTF; j_gene: TRBJ1-2; abundance: few; d_gene: TRBD1; v_gene: TRBV5-1
CDR3nt: TGTGCCAGCTCTCCGAGGGGGCAAAAATTTCTGGCTGGGGCCAACGTCCTGACTTTC; CDR3aa: CASSPRGQKFLAGANVLTF; j_gene: TRBJ2-6; abundance: -; d_gene: TRBD1; v_gene: TRBV18
CDR3nt: TGTGCCAGCAGTGAACTTACTGAAGCTTTCTTT; CDR3aa: CASSELTEAFF; j_gene: TRBJ1-1; abundance: -; d_gene: -; v_gene: TRBV2
CDR3nt: TGCACCATCTCCCCCGGGACTAGCGGAGCAGATAAATCCTACGAGCAGTACTTC; CDR3aa: CTISPGTSGADKSYEQYF; j_gene: TRBJ2-7; abundance: -; d_gene: -; v_gene: TRBV1
CDR3nt: TGTGCCAGCAGCTTAGCGGGGGCCAACTACGAGCAGTACTTC; CDR3aa: CASSLAGANYEQYF; j_gene: TRBJ2-7; abundance: -; d_gene: TRBD2; v_gene: TRBV5-5
CDR3nt: TGCAGTGCTAGAGACCGTAGTACGCAGTATTTT; CDR3aa: CSARDRSTQYF; j_gene: TRBJ2-3; abundance: -; d_gene: -; v_gene: TRBV20-1
CDR3nt: TGCGCCAGCAGTTCTACCTTTACGGGCCCTGCTACGGGCGGCTACACCTTC; CDR3aa: CASSSTFTGPATGGYTF; j_gene: TRBJ1-2; abundance: -; d_gene: -; v_gene: TRBV10-2
CDR3nt: TGTGCCAGCAGTGCCACGGACAGGAGGAATAATGAAAAACTGTTTTTT; CDR3aa: CASSATDRRNNEKLFF; j_gene: TRBJ1-4; abundance: -; d_gene: TRBD1; v_gene: TRBV25-1
CDR3nt: TGTGCCAGCAGCTTGCCCCACGATTACGAGCAGTACTTC; CDR3aa: CASSLPHDYEQYF; j_gene: TRBJ2-7; abundance: few; d_gene: -; v_gene: TRBV5-4
CDR3nt: TGTGCCAGCAGCTTGACCAGCCATAACTATGGCTACACCTTC; CDR3aa: CASSLTSHNYGYTF; j_gene: TRBJ1-2; abundance: medium-sized; d_gene: -; v_gene: TRBV5-6
CDR3nt: TGCGCCAGCAGCCGGGACAGTGCGGCTGGGGCCAACGTCCTGACTTTC; CDR3aa: CASSRDSAAGANVLTF; j_gene: TRBJ2-6; abundance: -; d_gene: TRBD1; v_gene: TRBV5-1
CDR3nt: TGCGCCAGCAGCCAAGGAGTCGTTCCGGGCACAGATACGCAGTATTTT; CDR3aa: CASSQGVVPGTDTQYF; j_gene: TRBJ2-3; abundance: -; d_gene: -; v_gene: TRBV4-1
CDR3nt: TGTGCCAGCAGCCCCAGCGGGGGAGGCACCGGGGAGCTGTTTTTT; CDR3aa: CASSPSGGGTGELFF; j_gene: TRBJ2-2; abundance: once; d_gene: TRBD2; v_gene: TRBV13
CDR3nt: TGTGCCAGCAGTGCCCCGGGACTAGCGGCTAACATTCAGTACTTC; CDR3aa: CASSAPGLAANIQYF; j_gene: TRBJ2-4; abundance: medium-sized; d_gene: TRBD2; v_gene: TRBV2
CDR3nt: TGTGCCATCACTAACGGAGACACCGGGGAGCTGTTTTTT; CDR3aa: CAITNGDTGELFF; j_gene: TRBJ2-2; abundance: -; d_gene: -; v_gene: TRBV10-3
CDR3nt: TGTGCCAGCTCACCACCAGGGGGGTCGCACAACTATGGCTACACCTTC; CDR3aa: CASSPPGGSHNYGYTF; j_gene: TRBJ1-2; abundance: -; d_gene: -; v_gene: TRBV18
CDR3nt: TGCGCCAGCAGTGAGTCGGGACAGTTCAATTCACCCCTCCACTTT; CDR3aa: CASSESGQFNSPLHF; j_gene: TRBJ1-6; abundance: -; d_gene: TRBD1; v_gene: TRBV10-2
CDR3nt: TGTGCCAGCACTCCACATAAGGGCGAGCAGTTCTTC; CDR3aa: CASTPHKGEQFF; j_gene: TRBJ2-1; abundance: -; d_gene: -; v_gene: TRBV6-5
CDR3nt: TGTGCCAGCAGGCCGACAGAGGCGAGCTCCTACGAGCAGTACTTC; CDR3aa: CASRPTEASSYEQYF; j_gene: TRBJ2-7; abundance: -; d_gene: -; v_gene: TRBV6-5
CDR3nt: TGCGCCAGCAGCCAAGAAGGAATAGCGGGGGGCCCCGGAAACGAGCAGTACTTC; CDR3aa: CASSQEGIAGGPGNEQYF; j_gene: TRBJ2-7; abundance: -; d_gene: TRBD2; v_gene: TRBV4-1
CDR3nt: TGCGCCAGCAGCTCCACTCAGGGGAACACTGAAGCTTTCTTT; CDR3aa: CASSSTQGNTEAFF; j_gene: TRBJ1-1; abundance: -; d_gene: -; v_gene: TRBV5-1